A selection of T cell receptor beta chains follows, all from one sample in a study of graft-versus-host responses after intestinal transplantation. Their specific antigens are unknown. Assay used: immunoSEQ multiplex PCR; TCRdb lists only in-frame clones, some missing. The data contain some 87,000 clones, around 93% of them singletons. This material consisted of unstimulated CD8+ T cells sorted from spleen or lymph node cells, taken before transplant. The receptors were gathered from a human donor who was the organ donor for an intestinal transplant. Both conserved end residues are part of each CDR3. Fields, in order: clone size, D gene, V gene, J gene, CDR3 protein, CDR3 DNA. The D gene is left open where the match is weak. Only some rows state a clone size, as once, few, many or a class for expanded clones.

-	-	TRBV5-1	TRBJ2-3	CASSEGDSTDTQYF	TGCGCCAGCAGCGAGGGGGATAGCACAGATACGCAGTATTTT
-	TRBD2	TRBV7-9	TRBJ2-1	CASSLLALAGVYEQFF	TGTGCCAGCAGCTTATTAGCCTTAGCGGGGGTCTATGAGCAGTTCTTC
-	TRBD2	TRBV7-3	TRBJ2-1	CASSSNPGTNNEQFF	TGTGCCAGCAGCTCCAACCCCGGGACTAACAATGAGCAGTTCTTC
-	TRBD1	TRBV28	TRBJ1-2	CASRGQGNYGYTF	TGTGCCAGCAGGGGACAGGGGAACTATGGCTACACCTTC
-	TRBD2	TRBV10-2	TRBJ2-3	CASSVSLAGAPPDTQYF	TGCGCCAGCAGTGTCTCCTTAGCGGGAGCGCCCCCAGATACGCAGTATTTT
few	-	TRBV5-7	TRBJ1-3	CASSLGRSSGNTIYF	TGTGCCAGCAGCTTGGGCCGGAGCTCTGGAAACACCATATATTTT
-	-	TRBV23-1	TRBJ2-1	CASSQSGRADEQFF	TGCGCCAGCAGTCAATCGGGCAGGGCCGATGAGCAGTTCTTC
-	-	TRBV7-8	TRBJ2-7	CASSLTPGGAASFYEQYF	TGTGCCAGCAGCTTAACCCCGGGTGGAGCGGCCTCCTTCTACGAGCAGTACTTC
-	TRBD1	TRBV29-1	TRBJ1-2	CSVGQGAKRGGYTF	TGCAGCGTTGGGCAGGGGGCAAAACGGGGGGGCTACACCTTC
-	TRBD1	TRBV18	TRBJ1-2	CASSPQTGGSYGYTF	TGTGCCAGCTCACCGCAGACAGGGGGCTCCTATGGCTACACCTTC
-	TRBD2	TRBV29-1	TRBJ2-1	CSARTSGGNEQFF	TGCAGCGCAAGGACTAGCGGGGGAAATGAGCAGTTCTTC
-	TRBD2	TRBV19	TRBJ2-3	CASSCPSGFCTDTQYF	TGTGCCAGTAGTTGTCCTAGCGGATTCTGCACAGATACGCAGTATTTT
once	-	TRBV27	TRBJ2-7	CASSSDPHGSSEQYF	TGTGCCAGCAGTTCCGACCCCCACGGGTCTTCCGAGCAGTACTTC
-	-	TRBV6-6	TRBJ1-5	CASGGRGDNQPQHF	TGTGCCAGTGGGGGTCGGGGGGACAATCAGCCCCAGCATTTT
-	-	TRBV5-1	TRBJ2-7	CASSLLGQGFYEQYF	TGCGCCAGCAGCTTGTTGGGGCAGGGGTTCTACGAGCAGTACTTC
-	-	TRBV27	TRBJ2-2	CASSPGYTGELFF	TGTGCCAGCAGTCCAGGGTACACCGGGGAGCTGTTTTTT
-	-	TRBV27	TRBJ2-7	CASSLRSGSNPYEQYF	TGTGCCAGCAGTTTACGTTCGGGATCAAACCCCTACGAGCAGTACTTC
-	TRBD2	TRBV2	TRBJ2-3	CASSEAVLAGDTQYF	TGTGCCAGCAGTGAAGCCGTACTAGCGGGAGATACGCAGTATTTT
once	-	TRBV27	TRBJ1-1	CASSSRGDTEAFF	TGTGCCAGCAGTTCCCGGGGTGACACTGAAGCTTTCTTT
-	-	TRBV25-1	TRBJ2-5	CASSDQETGQETQYF	TGTGCCAGCAGTGACCAGGAGACGGGGCAAGAGACCCAGTACTTC
-	TRBD1	TRBV7-8	TRBJ1-2	CASSFGRDSGYTF	TGTGCCAGCAGCTTCGGCCGGGACAGCGGCTACACCTTC
-	-	TRBV5-4	TRBJ2-7	CASSSRDSAYEQYF	TGTGCCAGCAGCTCCCGGGACTCGGCCTACGAGCAGTACTTC
-	-	TRBV19	TRBJ2-1	CASTIGVSGYNEQFF	TGTGCCAGTACGATTGGGGTATCAGGGTACAATGAGCAGTTCTTC
once	TRBD1	TRBV19	TRBJ1-1	CASSIGTRGVTEAFF	TGTGCCAGTAGTATAGGCACCAGGGGGGTCACTGAAGCTTTCTTT
-	-	TRBV13	TRBJ2-1	CASSSKQGYNEQFF	TGTGCCAGCAGCTCTAAACAGGGTTACAATGAGCAGTTCTTC
-	-	TRBV19	TRBJ2-3	CASSITRAAYGTDTQYF	TGTGCCAGTAGTATCACCAGGGCGGCTTACGGCACAGATACGCAGTATTTT